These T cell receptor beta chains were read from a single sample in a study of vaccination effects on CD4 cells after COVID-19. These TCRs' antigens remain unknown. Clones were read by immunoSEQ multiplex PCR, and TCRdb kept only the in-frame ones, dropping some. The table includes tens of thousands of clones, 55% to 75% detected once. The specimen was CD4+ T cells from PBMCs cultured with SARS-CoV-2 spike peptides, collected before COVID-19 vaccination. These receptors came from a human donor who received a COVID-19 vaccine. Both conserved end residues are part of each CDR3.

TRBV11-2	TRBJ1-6	CASSLGRGRGAEDSPLHF
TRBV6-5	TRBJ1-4	CASSLRRTTNEKLFF
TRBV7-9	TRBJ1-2	CASSSFSHFYGYTF
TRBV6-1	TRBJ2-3	CASSEIKKGGWGDTQYF
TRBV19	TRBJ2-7	CASSVVGSPDYEQYF
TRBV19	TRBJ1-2	CASSPTWGANYGYTF
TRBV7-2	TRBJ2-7	CASSPSGRHAPYEQYF
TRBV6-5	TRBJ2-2	CASSYSRTPIGELFF
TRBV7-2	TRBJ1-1	CASSLEQNQQAFF
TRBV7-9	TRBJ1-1	CASSPTSMNTEAFF
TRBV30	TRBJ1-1	CAWKRGRAGEAFF
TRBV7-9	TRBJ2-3	CASSSGRRGSSTDTQYF
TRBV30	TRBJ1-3	CAWSPGHSGNTIYF
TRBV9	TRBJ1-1	CASSVGEGGAGYTEAFF
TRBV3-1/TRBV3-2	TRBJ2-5	CASSQGPRDSETQYF
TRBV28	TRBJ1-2	CASSFRDRAAGGYTF
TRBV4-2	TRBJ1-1	CASSQEGGRVNTEAFF
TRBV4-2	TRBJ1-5	CASSISSGQGNQPQHF
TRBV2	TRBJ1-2	CASSESQDYGYTF
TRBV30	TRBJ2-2	CAWSVALLAGGGWSTGELFF
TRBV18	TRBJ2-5	CASSPGKETQYF
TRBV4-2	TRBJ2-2	CASSQDSGGNTGELFF
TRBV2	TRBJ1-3	CASSGITGFSGNTIYF
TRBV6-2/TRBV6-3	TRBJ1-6	CASSYYPGQYSPLHF
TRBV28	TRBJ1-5	CASSLALINQPQHF
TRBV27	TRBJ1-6	CASSFQNSPLHF
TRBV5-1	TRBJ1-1	CASSLSGVGPVNTEAFF
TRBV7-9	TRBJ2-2	CASSSGTSGRTGELFF
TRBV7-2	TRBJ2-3	CASSFQRVSTDTQYF
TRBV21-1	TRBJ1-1	CASSKDNYSGGLNTEAFF
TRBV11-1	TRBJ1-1	CASSPPGTGGQAFF
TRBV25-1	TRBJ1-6	CASRGQASYNSPLHF
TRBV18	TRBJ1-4	CASSPRQPRSEKLFF
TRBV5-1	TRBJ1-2	CASSLEGTGGIYGYTF
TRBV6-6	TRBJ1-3	CASRGSGNTIYF
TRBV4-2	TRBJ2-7	CASSQETRVVYEQYF
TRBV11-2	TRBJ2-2	CASARDFRGTGELFF
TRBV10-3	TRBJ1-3	CAISESKSSSGNTIYF
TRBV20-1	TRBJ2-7	CSASDKRSYEQYF
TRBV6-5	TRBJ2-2	CASSYSPRGPSGELFF
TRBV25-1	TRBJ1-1	CASSGLNTEAFF
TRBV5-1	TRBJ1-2	CASSLGNYGYTF
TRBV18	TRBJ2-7	CASSPEAASYEQYF
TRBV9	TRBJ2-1	CASSVQAGSSHNEQFF
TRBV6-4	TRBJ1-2	CASRRTGTNYGYTF
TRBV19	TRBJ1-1	CASSTSRTGMNTEAFF
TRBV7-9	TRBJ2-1	CASSITDKQFF